These T cell receptor beta chains were read from a single sample in a study of T cells of healthy individuals. One entry per CDR3 protein results from TCRdb running MiXCR on the 5' RACE reads. The sample shows about 96,000 distinct CDR3 sequences, roughly 15% of them seen only once. Receptors originate from a human donor in good health. Both conserved end residues are part of each CDR3. D genes are given only for firm matches. Some rows mark clone size as missing; the rest say once, few, many or name a class of expanded clone.

clone size | D gene | J gene | CDR3 length | V gene | CDR3 protein | CDR3 DNA
many | TRBD1 | TRBJ2-7 | 14 | TRBV28 | CASSFGQEPYEQYF | TGTGCCAGCAGTTTCGGACAGGAACCCTACGAGCAGTACTTC
. | . | TRBJ1-1 | 11 | TRBV28 | CASSARVEAFF | TGTGCCAGCAGTGCCAGGGTTGAAGCTTTCTTT
. | TRBD1 | TRBJ2-7 | 15 | TRBV5-1 | CASSLDTGGSYEQYF | TGCGCCAGCAGCTTGGATACAGGGGGTTCCTACGAGCAGTACTTC
many | TRBD1 | TRBJ2-3 | 17 | TRBV4-3 | CASSQDLGGQGADTQYF | TGCGCCAGCAGCCAAGATCTGGGTGGACAGGGAGCAGATACGCAGTATTTT
few | . | TRBJ1-6 | 15 | TRBV20-1 | CSARDPGTDNSPLHF | TGCAGTGCTAGAGATCCCGGGACGGATAATTCACCCCTCCACTTT
. | TRBD1 | TRBJ2-7 | 15 | TRBV13 | CASSLGTGGYNEQYF | TGTGCCAGCAGCCTGGGGACAGGGGGCTATAACGAGCAGTACTTC
few | . | TRBJ2-3 | 11 | TRBV7-9 | CASSTSVTQYF | TGTGCCAGCAGCACTAGTGTTACGCAGTATTTT
many | . | TRBJ2-1 | 14 | TRBV4-2 | CASSPGGLAGEQFF | TGTGCCAGCAGCCCAGGCGGGTTAGCCGGTGAGCAGTTCTTC
many | . | TRBJ2-7 | 11 | TRBV29-1 | CSVDWFDEQYF | TGCAGCGTTGACTGGTTCGACGAGCAGTACTTC
. | . | TRBJ1-6 | 20 | TRBV25-1 | CASSEFGTSRESSYNSPLHF | TGTGCCAGCAGTGAATTCGGGACCAGCAGGGAAAGCTCCTATAATTCACCCCTCCACTTT
few | TRBD1 | TRBJ1-6 | 15 | TRBV7-9 | CASSLEQGAHSPLHF | TGTGCCAGCAGCTTAGAACAGGGGGCGCATTCACCCCTCCACTTT
. | TRBD2 | TRBJ2-3 | 17 | TRBV28 | CASSSPLRLADTDTQYF | TGTGCCAGCAGTTCCCCCCTAAGACTAGCGGACACAGATACGCAGTATTTT
. | . | TRBJ1-5 | 16 | TRBV4-3 | CASSHPRKGGRQPQHF | TGCGCCAGCAGCCACCCCAGGAAAGGGGGGAGACAGCCCCAGCATTTT
many | . | TRBJ2-3 | 13 | TRBV18 | CASTSGAEDTQYF | TGTGCCAGCACCAGCGGAGCGGAGGATACGCAGTATTTT
few | . | TRBJ2-2 | 14 | TRBV29-1 | CSVEGPSNTGELFF | TGCAGCGTTGAAGGGCCTTCGAACACCGGGGAGCTGTTTTTT
. | . | TRBJ2-7 | 13 | TRBV4-1 | CASSQDQGNEQYF | TGCGCCAGCAGCCAAGATCAGGGAAACGAGCAGTACTTC
. | TRBD1 | TRBJ1-5 | 16 | TRBV28 | CASSLEGQGSNQPQHF | TGTGCCAGCAGTTTAGAGGGACAGGGAAGCAATCAGCCCCAGCATTTT
. | . | TRBJ2-2 | 10 | TRBV28 | CARATGELFF | TGTGCCAGAGCGACCGGGGAGCTGTTTTTT
. | . | TRBJ1-1 | 14 | TRBV5-1 | CASSSTLPGTEAFF | TGCGCCAGCAGCTCGACGCTGCCGGGGACTGAAGCTTTCTTT
few | . | TRBJ1-6 | 15 | TRBV6-5 | CASSYDRGANSPLHF | TGTGCCAGCAGTTACGATCGGGGGGCAAATTCACCCCTCCACTTT
. | TRBD1 | TRBJ2-2 | 15 | TRBV7-8 | CASSPRTGENGELFF | TGTGCCAGCAGCCCTAGGACAGGGGAGAACGGGGAGCTGTTTTTT
few | TRBD1 | TRBJ1-1 | 13 | TRBV7-2 | CASRVSRGTGAFF | TGTGCCAGCAGGGTATCCAGGGGGACTGGGGCTTTCTTT
many | . | TRBJ2-3 | 15 | TRBV28 | CASTGPRESGNTQYF | TGTGCCAGCACGGGACCCAGGGAGTCGGGGAATACGCAGTATTTT
many | TRBD1 | TRBJ2-3 | 16 | TRBV6-1 | CASSEAPGQGTDTQYF | TGTGCCAGCAGTGAAGCGCCGGGACAGGGCACAGATACGCAGTATTTT
. | . | TRBJ2-7 | 14 | TRBV15 | CATSVLGPDYEQYF | TGTGCCACCAGCGTACTAGGTCCCGACTACGAGCAGTACTTC
few | TRBD2 | TRBJ2-1 | 14 | TRBV7-8 | CASSPLRLAHEQFF | TGTGCCAGCAGCCCACTAAGACTAGCCCATGAGCAGTTCTTC
many | TRBD2 | TRBJ2-1 | 13 | TRBV2 | CASSETSAPEQFF | TGTGCCAGCAGTGAAACTAGCGCCCCCGAGCAGTTCTTC
few | TRBD2 | TRBJ2-3 | 14 | TRBV10-3 | CAIREREGTDTQYF | TGTGCCATCAGAGAGCGGGAGGGCACAGATACGCAGTATTTT
many | . | TRBJ1-2 | 18 | TRBV25-1 | CASSDDSEYLTHNYGYTF | TGTGCCAGCAGTGATGACAGCGAGTACCTAACCCATAACTATGGCTACACCTTC
many | TRBD1 | TRBJ2-7 | 15 | TRBV28 | CASSLGTGGSYEQYF | TGTGCCAGCAGTTTAGGGACAGGGGGATCCTACGAGCAGTACTTC
many | . | TRBJ2-5 | 14 | TRBV5-1 | CASSLKAAQETQYF | TGCGCCAGCAGCTTGAAGGCGGCACAAGAGACCCAGTACTTC
many | . | TRBJ2-2 | 16 | TRBV7-7 | CASSLTPAGNTGELFF | TGTGCTAGCAGCTTAACCCCGGCAGGGAACACCGGGGAGCTGTTTTTT
. | TRBD2 | TRBJ2-3 | 19 | TRBV28 | CASSFGLAGGGVGTDTQYF | TGTGCCAGCAGTTTCGGACTAGCGGGAGGGGGAGTCGGGACAGATACGCAGTATTTT
many | . | TRBJ1-1 | 13 | TRBV5-1 | CASSLIGTVEAFF | TGCGCCAGCAGCTTGATTGGGACGGTTGAAGCTTTCTTT
. | . | TRBJ2-3 | 12 | TRBV5-1 | CASSFESDTQYF | TGCGCCAGCAGCTTTGAATCAGATACGCAGTATTTT
. | TRBD2 | TRBJ2-3 | 16 | TRBV9 | CASSPSSGGSTDTQYF | TGTGCCAGCAGTCCCTCTAGCGGGGGTAGCACAGATACGCAGTATTTT
few | . | TRBJ2-6 | 18 | TRBV4-2 | CASSQNVGREAGANVLTF | TGTGCCAGCAGCCAAAACGTAGGGAGAGAAGCGGGGGCCAACGTCCTGACTTTC
many | . | TRBJ2-5 | 13 | TRBV28 | CASNEGQRETQYF | TGTGCCAGCAACGAGGGTCAGCGAGAGACCCAGTACTTC
many | . | TRBJ1-6 | 12 | TRBV7-2 | CASSLSNSPLHF | TGTGCCAGCAGCTTAAGCAATTCACCCCTCCACTTT
. | TRBD2 | TRBJ2-1 | 19 | TRBV7-8 | CASSFWTSGDFSSYNEQFF | TGTGCCAGCAGCTTTTGGACTAGCGGGGATTTTAGCTCCTACAATGAGCAGTTCTTC
. | . | TRBJ2-5 | 14 | TRBV5-1 | CASSSTTKEETQYF | TGCGCCAGCAGCTCCACCACTAAGGAAGAGACCCAGTACTTC
few | TRBD2 | TRBJ2-7 | 14 | TRBV27 | CASSLGRGGYEQYF | TGTGCCAGCAGTTTAGGGAGGGGTGGGTACGAGCAGTACTTC
. | . | TRBJ2-5 | 17 | TRBV4-1 | CASSQDRNSGNQETQYF | TGCGCCAGCAGCCAAGATCGGAATAGCGGAAACCAAGAGACCCAGTACTTC
few | . | TRBJ1-6 | 12 | TRBV9 | CASSVGDSPLHF | TGTGCCAGCAGCGTAGGTGATTCACCCCTCCACTTT
. | . | TRBJ2-7 | 15 | TRBV28 | CASSLRTASPYEQYF | TGTGCCAGCAGTTTACGGACCGCCAGCCCCTACGAGCAGTACTTC
. | TRBD2 | TRBJ2-1 | 16 | TRBV20-1 | CSARSWSSGRNNEQFF | TGCAGTGCTAGAAGCTGGAGTAGCGGGAGAAACAATGAGCAGTTCTTC
. | . | TRBJ1-3 | 16 | TRBV15 | CATSRVGVLSGNTIYF | TGTGCCACCAGCAGAGTAGGGGTGCTTTCCGGAAACACCATATATTTT
. | . | TRBJ1-4 | 13 | TRBV7-2 | CASSLGPNEKLFF | TGTGCCAGCAGCTTAGGTCCTAATGAAAAACTGTTTTTT
. | . | TRBJ1-5 | 13 | TRBV5-1 | CASSETGNQPQHF | TGCGCCAGCAGCGAGACAGGCAATCAGCCCCAGCATTTT
many | TRBD1 | TRBJ2-7 | 14 | TRBV5-1 | CASSWPTGGYEQYF | TGCGCCAGCAGCTGGCCGACAGGGGGCTACGAGCAGTACTTC
few | TRBD1 | TRBJ1-1 | 14 | TRBV9 | CASSGTGTNTEAFF | TGTGCCAGCAGCGGGACAGGGACGAACACTGAAGCTTTCTTT
few | . | TRBJ2-3 | 15 | TRBV7-2 | CASSLANPQRDTQYF | TGTGCCAGCAGCTTAGCGAACCCCCAGCGAGATACGCAGTATTTT
many | . | TRBJ1-5 | 13 | TRBV20-1 | CSASMGRVQPQHF | TGCAGTGCTAGCATGGGTCGGGTACAGCCCCAGCATTTT
many | . | TRBJ1-5 | 13 | TRBV15 | CATSRDREQPQHF | TGTGCCACCAGCAGAGATCGGGAGCAGCCCCAGCATTTT
many | . | TRBJ2-1 | 17 | TRBV4-3 | CASSQVFQLSSYNEQFF | TGCGCCAGCAGCCAAGTTTTTCAGCTGAGCTCCTACAATGAGCAGTTCTTC
many | TRBD1 | TRBJ1-1 | 14 | TRBV18 | CASEKQGRNTEAFF | TGTGCCAGCGAGAAACAGGGGCGTAACACTGAAGCTTTCTTT
many | . | TRBJ2-4 | 16 | TRBV28 | CASSLSTEVAKNIQYF | TGTGCCAGCAGTTTATCGACGGAAGTAGCCAAAAACATTCAGTACTTC
. | . | TRBJ2-5 | 15 | TRBV2 | CASSQSGTLSRGQYF | TGTGCCAGCAGTCAATCCGGGACCCTATCCCGCGGCCAGTACTTC
. | . | TRBJ2-3 | 13 | TRBV20-1 | CSMSRGDADTQYF | TGCAGTATGAGCAGGGGAGACGCAGATACGCAGTATTTT